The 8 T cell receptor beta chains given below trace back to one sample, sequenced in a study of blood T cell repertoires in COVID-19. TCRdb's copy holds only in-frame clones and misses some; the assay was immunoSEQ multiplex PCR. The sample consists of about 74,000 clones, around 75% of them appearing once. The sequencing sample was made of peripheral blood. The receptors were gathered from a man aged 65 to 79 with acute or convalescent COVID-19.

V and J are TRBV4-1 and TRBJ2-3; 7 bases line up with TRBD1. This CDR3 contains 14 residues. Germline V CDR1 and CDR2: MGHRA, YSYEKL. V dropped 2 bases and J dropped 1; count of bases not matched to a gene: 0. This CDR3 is CASSQTGGTDTQYF. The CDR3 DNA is TGCGCCAGCAGCCAAACAGGGGGCACAGATACGCAGTATTTT.

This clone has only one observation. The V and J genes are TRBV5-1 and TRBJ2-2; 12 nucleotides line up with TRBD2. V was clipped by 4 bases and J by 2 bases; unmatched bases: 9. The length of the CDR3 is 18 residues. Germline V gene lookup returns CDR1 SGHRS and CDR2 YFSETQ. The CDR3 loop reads CASSPSGLAGPNTGELFF. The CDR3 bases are TGCGCCAGCAGCCCCTCCGGACTAGCGGGACCCAACACCGGGGAGCTGTTTTTT.

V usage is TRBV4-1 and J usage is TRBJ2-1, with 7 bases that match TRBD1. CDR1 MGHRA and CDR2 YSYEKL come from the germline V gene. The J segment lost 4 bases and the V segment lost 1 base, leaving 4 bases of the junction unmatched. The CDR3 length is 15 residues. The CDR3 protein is CASSQVRTGYNEQFF. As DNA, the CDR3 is TGCGCCAGCAGCCAAGTCAGGACAGGTTACAATGAGCAGTTCTTC.

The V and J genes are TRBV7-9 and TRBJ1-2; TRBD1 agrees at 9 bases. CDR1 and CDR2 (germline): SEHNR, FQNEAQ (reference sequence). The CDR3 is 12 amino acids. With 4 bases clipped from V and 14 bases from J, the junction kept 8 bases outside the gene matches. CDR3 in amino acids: CASSSQQGAQTF. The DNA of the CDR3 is TGTGCCAGCAGCTCCCAACAGGGGGCGCAGACCTTC. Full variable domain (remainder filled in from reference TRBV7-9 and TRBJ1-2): DTGVSQNPRHKITKRGQNVTFRCDPISEHNRLYWYRQTLGQGPEFLTYFQNEAQLEKSRLLSDRFSAERPKGSFSTLEIQRTEQGDSAMYLCASSSQQGAQTFGSGTRLTVV.

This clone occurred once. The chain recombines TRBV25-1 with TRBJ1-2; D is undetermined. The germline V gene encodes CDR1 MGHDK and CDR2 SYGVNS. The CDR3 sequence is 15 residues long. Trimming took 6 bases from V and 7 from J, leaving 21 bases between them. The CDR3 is CASSPPTLYSTGYTF. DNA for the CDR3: TGTGCCAGCAGCCCCCCCACCTTGTATTCTACTGGCTACACCTTC.

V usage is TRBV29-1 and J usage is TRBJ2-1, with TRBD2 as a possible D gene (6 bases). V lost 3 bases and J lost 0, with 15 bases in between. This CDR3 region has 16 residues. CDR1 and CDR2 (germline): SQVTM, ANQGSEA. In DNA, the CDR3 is TGCAGCGTTGATATTCGCGGGACGAGCTCCTACAATGAGCAGTTCTTC. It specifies CSVDIRGTSSYNEQFF.

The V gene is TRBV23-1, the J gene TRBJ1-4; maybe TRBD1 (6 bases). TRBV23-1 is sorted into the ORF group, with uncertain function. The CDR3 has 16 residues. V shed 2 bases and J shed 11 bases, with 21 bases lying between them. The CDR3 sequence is CASSQHGTPNVGKLFF. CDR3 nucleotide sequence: TGCGCCAGCAGTCAACACGGGACACCCAACGTTGGGAAACTGTTTTTT.

As DNA, the CDR3 is TGTGCCAGCAGCGTAGGAGAGAGCGGGAGGGCCGCGGAGCAGTTCTTC. It encodes CASSVGESGRAAEQFF. The chain employs TRBV9 and TRBJ2-1; 10 nucleotides match TRBD2. Germline CDR1 is SGDLS and CDR2 is YYNGEE. This CDR3 has 16 residues. The junction had 10 bases not matched to a gene; V was cut back by 0 bases and J by 10 bases.